These T cell receptor beta chains were read from a single sample in a study of T cell changes during pregnancy in multiple sclerosis. Generated by immunoSEQ multiplex PCR, the TCRdb table keeps only in-frame clones and is missing some. The sample includes some 44,000 clones, about 93% seen only once; the top ten take 0.7%. The sequences come from CD4+ T cells from peripheral blood mononuclear cells, collected before pregnancy. These receptors were collected from a female donor with multiple sclerosis, enrolled in a pregnancy study. The CDR3 runs from the conserved cysteine through the conserved F or W. The order of the fields is J gene, D gene, V gene, CDR3 protein. D genes are given only for firm matches.

TRBJ2-4 . TRBV18 CASSPLGAQGKNIQYF
TRBJ1-1 TRBD1 TRBV5-1 CASSFDRVGTEAFF
TRBJ2-7 TRBD1 TRBV28 CASSNRDRVYEQYF
TRBJ2-3 TRBD2 TRBV10-2 CASSESGGRVVDTQYF
TRBJ2-3 . TRBV4-1 CASSPGQRGTDTQYF
TRBJ1-2 TRBD1 TRBV5-1 CASSWNLGQWDNYGYTF
TRBJ2-7 . TRBV13 CASSLIGGLTSSYEQYF
TRBJ2-7 . TRBV9 CASSVGGVMGYEQYF
TRBJ1-1 . TRBV6-5 CASRGTGNTEAFF
TRBJ2-1 . TRBV6-4 CASSEQSHNEQFF
TRBJ1-3 . TRBV30 CAWTGSSGNTIYF
TRBJ2-5 TRBD2 TRBV4-3 CASSAGTKETQYF
TRBJ2-7 TRBD2 TRBV30 CAWSGTSGFYEQYF
TRBJ2-1 TRBD2 TRBV9 CASSVRLAENEQFF
TRBJ2-2 TRBD2 TRBV5-1 CASSHRTSGSVGELFF
TRBJ2-7 TRBD2 TRBV7-3 CASSPSGGASYEQYF
TRBJ2-7 . TRBV30 CAWSARDNSYEQYF
TRBJ2-1 TRBD2 TRBV11-3 CASSLDLAGGGEQFF
TRBJ1-1 . TRBV5-1 CASSPLPGGMNTEAFF
TRBJ1-2 . TRBV19 CASMREAQGDYGYTF
TRBJ1-5 . TRBV7-2 CASSLATGPEGPQHF
TRBJ1-4 . TRBV18 CASSPTTGTNEKLFF
TRBJ2-2 . TRBV30 CAYKTWGRGTGELFF
TRBJ2-3 TRBD2 TRBV11-2 CASSQFLAGGPGNTQYF
TRBJ2-1 TRBD2 TRBV7-7 CASSPSGGAYNEQFF
TRBJ2-7 . TRBV5-1 CASSLGPYSRDTPYEQYF
TRBJ2-2 . TRBV6-4 CASRGLRGGTGELFF
TRBJ2-1 TRBD2 TRBV7-3 CASSLLRTSGSNEQFF
TRBJ2-5 TRBD1 TRBV5-1 CASSLVQGIGETQYF
TRBJ2-7 TRBD1 TRBV10-1 CASIFGTGEYEQYF
TRBJ1-4 . TRBV9 CASSVLGSNEKLFF
TRBJ2-5 TRBD2 TRBV2 CASDRGGPQETQYF
TRBJ2-1 TRBD1 TRBV27 CASSTPRDRGYNEQFF
TRBJ2-1 TRBD2 TRBV2 CASSTRTSGRNSNEQFF
TRBJ2-5 TRBD1 TRBV6-6 CASRDGTGGQETQYF
TRBJ1-3 . TRBV5-1 CASSLEPGSSGNTIYF
TRBJ2-5 . TRBV6-5 CASSYEGGETQYF
TRBJ2-5 TRBD2 TRBV5-4 CASAGTSGSPYQETQYF
TRBJ1-2 . TRBV28 CASSLIEPYGYTF
TRBJ1-1 . TRBV18 CASSPTTVDTEAFF
TRBJ2-7 TRBD1 TRBV6-1 CASSRTGPYEQYF
TRBJ1-2 TRBD1 TRBV28 CASSLNRGLGGYTF
TRBJ1-2 TRBD1 TRBV5-4 CASSQTGINYGYTF
TRBJ2-1 TRBD2 TRBV7-9 CASSPISGGFNEQFF
TRBJ1-2 . TRBV7-3 CASTPGGGSDYGYTF
TRBJ1-1 . TRBV21-1 CASSFLDRVDTEAFF
TRBJ2-7 . TRBV19 CASSISYGAYEQYF
TRBJ2-5 TRBD1 TRBV28 CASSLSLDRGKETQYF
TRBJ2-1 TRBD1 TRBV23-1 CASKNSGTGVVHHYNEQFF
TRBJ1-2 TRBD1 TRBV19 CASSPGQDIHGYTF